The 17 T cell receptor beta chains below were found in one sample sequenced in a study of T cell responses to AZD1222 COVID-19 vaccine. Produced via immunoSEQ multiplex PCR; TCRdb's table is partial and in-frame only. This table holds about 56,000 clones, around 88% found once. The sample consisted of peripheral blood, taken 28 days after the second AZD1222 dose. The receptors shown here come from an adult who received the AZD1222 COVID-19 vaccine.

V and J are TRBV11-2 and TRBJ2-3; no clear D gene. Per germline, CDR1 SGHAT and CDR2 FQNNGV. The V end lost 3 bases, the J end lost 3 bases, and 4 bases lay between the germline ends. This CDR3 contains 12 residues. CDR3 sequence reads: CASSLWTDTQYF. The DNA of the CDR3 is TGTGCCAGCAGCTTGTGGACAGATACGCAGTATTTT. Drawing the rest from reference TRBV11-2 and TRBJ2-3, the complete variable domain is EAGVAQSPRYKIIEKRQSVAFWCNPISGHATLYWYQQILGQGPKLLIQFQNNGVVDDSQLPKDRFSAERLKGVDSTLKIQPAKLEDSAVYLCASSLWTDTQYFGPGTRLTVL.

The chain combines TRBV18 with TRBJ1-1; D is possibly TRBD1 (5 bases). The CDR3 runs 16 residues. Germline V gene sequence: CDR1 KGHSH, CDR2 LQKENI. V was shortened by 3 bases and J by 4 bases, with 18 bases between the two germline ends. CDR3 nucleotide sequence: TGTGCCAGCTCACCCGGCGGGGCGGGTCAGGGCACTGAAGCTTTCTTT. Protein sequence: CASSPGGAGQGTEAFF.

The chain is built from TRBV4-3 and TRBJ2-3; no definite D call. CDR3 length: 16 amino acids. CDR1 is LGHNA, CDR2 YSLEER, per germline. V lost 1 base to trimming and J lost 2 bases, with 13 bases between them. In DNA form, the CDR3 reads TGCGCCAGCAGCCAAGCCGCAGGTGTAACCACAGATACGCAGTATTTT. This codes for CASSQAAGVTTDTQYF.

The CDR3 reads CASSPRRGYGYTF. The CDR3 DNA reads TGTGCCAGCAGCCCCCGCAGGGGCTATGGCTACACCTTC. This sequence joins TRBV14 and TRBJ1-2; D perhaps matches TRBD1 (6 bases). The V end lost 4 bases, the J end lost 4 bases, and 10 bases lay between the germline ends. The germline V gene has CDR1 SGHDN and CDR2 FVKESK. CDR3 length: 13 residues.

V usage is TRBV2 and J usage is TRBJ2-3; 8 bases match TRBD2. Germline lookup yields CDR1 SNHLY and CDR2 FYNNEI. The length of the CDR3 is 14 residues. V lost 6 bases, J lost 6 bases, and 8 bases stayed unmatched. The CDR3, as DNA: TGTGCCAGCAGCAATAGCGGGATATCGGATACGCAGTATTTT. This sequence encodes CASSNSGISDTQYF.

The rearrangement links TRBV5-1 to TRBJ2-3, with 7 bases identical to TRBD2. Germline loops: CDR1 SGHRS, CDR2 YFSETQ. The CDR3 has 13 residues. Losses at the gene ends were 4 bases for V and 4 bases for J; bases not matched to a gene: 3. The DNA for the CDR3 is TGCGCCAGCAGCGGGGGGGTCGCAGATACGCAGTATTTT. Translation: CASSGGVADTQYF.

Only one count was recorded for this clone. This sequence joins TRBV9 and TRBJ2-5, with D perhaps being TRBD1 or TRBD2 (5 bases each). V was clipped by 5 bases and J by 1 base, with 9 bases between them. Germline V CDR1 and CDR2: SGDLS, YYNGEE. The CDR3 is 13 residues long. CDR3 in DNA: TGTGCCAGCAGTCAGGGACCCCAAGAGACCCAGTACTTC. Translated, it gives CASSQGPQETQYF.

This chain joins TRBV2 and TRBJ1-5, with D tentatively TRBD1 (5 bases). The CDR3 sequence is 12 residues long. Germline-derived CDR1 and CDR2 are SNHLY and FYNNEI. Trimming took 7 bases from V and 7 from J, leaving 11 bases between them. The DNA of the CDR3 is TGTGCCAGCAAACAGGTCGACCAGCCCCAGCATTTT. It yields the protein CASKQVDQPQHF. The whole variable domain, remainder taken from reference TRBV2 and TRBJ1-5, is EPEVTQTPSHQVTQMGQEVILRCVPISNHLYFYWYRQILGQKVEFLVSFYNNEISEKSEIFDDQFSVERPDGSNFTLKIRSTKLEDSAMYFCASKQVDQPQHFGDGTRLSIL.

The CDR3 sequence: CASDSSGGRGYGYTF. In nucleotides, the CDR3 is TGTGCCAGCGATTCCTCAGGGGGCAGGGGCTATGGCTACACCTTC. This chain connects TRBV2 to TRBJ1-2, with TRBD1 matching over 8 bases. Trimming took 8 bases from V and 4 from J; bases not matched to a gene: 12. CDR1 is SNHLY, CDR2 FYNNEI, per germline. The CDR3 loop spans 15 amino acids.

For the CDR3, the DNA is TGTGCCAGCAGAGGGTCGAGCGATACGCAGTATTTT. Translating it yields CASRGSSDTQYF. The chain recombines TRBV6-5 with TRBJ2-3; no definite D call. V lost 6 bases to trimming and J lost 6 bases, with 10 bases between them. Germline V gene sequence: CDR1 MNHEY, CDR2 SVGAGI. The CDR3 is 12 amino acids.

This chain connects TRBV6-5 to TRBJ2-7; D is ambiguous. CDR3 length equals 12 residues. CDR1 is MNHEY and CDR2 is SVGAGI in the germline V gene. The CDR3 coding sequence is TGTGGGGGTAAAAAGGGTACCTACGAGCAGTACTTC. Translation gives CGGKKGTYEQYF.

The chain carries TRBV2 and TRBJ1-4; D is unresolved. Per germline, CDR1 SNHLY and CDR2 FYNNEI. The V end lost 3 bases, the J end lost 0 bases, and 5 bases lay between the germline ends. This CDR3 is 14 amino acids long. CDR3 sequence: CASSEVTTNEKLFF. The CDR3 DNA reads as TGTGCCAGCAGTGAGGTCACAACTAATGAAAAACTGTTTTTT.

The chain links TRBV12-3 or TRBV12-4 to TRBJ1-2; D gene ambiguous. The CDR3 has 12 residues. The ends were cut back, 4 bases at V and 4 bases at J, with 7 bases in the middle. The CDR3 nucleotides are TGTGCCAGCAGTTATCTAGCCTATGGCTACACCTTC. Amino acid sequence: CASSYLAYGYTF.

The chain recombines TRBV2 with TRBJ2-1; a possible D gene is TRBD1 (5 bases). Germline CDR1 reads SNHLY; CDR2 reads FYNNEI. The CDR3 is 13 amino acids. V lost 6 bases and J 4 bases, leaving 10 bases between the germline ends. The CDR3 is CASRTDLYNEQFF. CDR3 DNA: TGTGCCAGCAGGACAGATTTGTACAATGAGCAGTTCTTC.

The chain joins TRBV13 to TRBJ1-2, with TRBD1 identical over 7 bases. This CDR3 has 13 residues. Trimming cost V 5 bases and J 8 bases; bases outside gene matches: 8. Per the germline V gene, CDR1 is PRHDT and CDR2 is FYEKMQ (reference sequence). CDR3 sequence reads: CASSHRGAEGYTF. CDR3 bases: TGTGCCAGCAGCCACAGGGGAGCGGAAGGCTACACCTTC.

V usage is TRBV10-3 and J usage is TRBJ1-2, with D perhaps TRBD1 (5 bases). This CDR3 is built from 14 residues. Per germline, CDR1 ENHRY and CDR2 SYGVKD. The germline V and J ends were trimmed by 3 bases and 4 bases, with 12 bases remaining between them. CDR3 residues: CAISDQGTVYGYTF. CDR3 sequence (DNA): TGTGCCATCAGTGACCAAGGGACGGTCTATGGCTACACCTTC.

The genes are TRBV5-1 and TRBJ2-3; TRBD1 is a possible D gene (6 bases). Germline assignment: CDR1 SGHRS and CDR2 YFSETQ. Between the trimmed V and J ends, which lost 0 bases and 1 base, there was a span of 9 bases. The CDR3 totals 15 residues. CDR3 DNA: TGCGCCAGCAGCTTGGCGTACAGGGGCACAGATACGCAGTATTTT. Encoded protein: CASSLAYRGTDTQYF.